Here is one TCR beta chain with its context. The antigen remains unidentified. This CDR3 is also generated by other DNA sequences in the sample. The data stem from a study of shared clonotypes between healthy human individuals. Study conclusions and caveats: There were few donors, and this limited the genetic and exposure-history diversity represented. Compared with clonotypes that all four donors shared, non-shared clonotypes had lower generation probabilities.

The CDR3 is made up of 13 amino acids. Per germline, CDR1 LNHDA and CDR2 SQIVND (reference sequence). The J segment lost 2 bases and the V segment lost 5 bases, leaving 2 bases of the junction unmatched. Selected positively for CCR7 and CD45RO-negative, naive CD8 cells excluded terminally differentiated effector memory CD45RA+ cells. Method: immunoSEQ multiplex PCR; TCRdb's copy keeps in-frame clones and lacks some. This sample has millions of clones, with about 93% found just once. The chain uses TRBV19 and TRBJ2-7; 8 bases are shared with TRBD1. The TCR comes from a man in his late teens or twenties in good health. Some clones in this sample may be carry-over from other donors' samples. Sequenced material: naive CD8+ T cells from PBMCs. CDR3 loop: CASSPRGPYEQYF. The CDR3 nucleotides are TGTGCCAGTAGTCCCAGGGGGCCCTACGAGCAGTACTTC. The full variable domain, in which reference TRBV19 and TRBJ2-7 provide the parts outside the CDR3, is DGGITQSPKYLFRKEGQNVTLSCEQNLNHDAMYWYRQDPGQGLRLIYYSQIVNDFQKGDIAEGYSVSREKKESFPLTVTSAQKNPTAFYLCASSPRGPYEQYFGPGTRLTVT.